A selection of T cell receptor beta chains follows, all from one sample in a study of Ad26.COV2.S vaccination and SARS-CoV-2 variants. Assay: immunoSEQ multiplex PCR; the TCRdb copy retains only in-frame clones and omits some. The sample comprises roughly 350,000 clones, about 87% of which are singletons, and around 6.4% rests with the top ten. This specimen was peripheral blood, taken in a trial of Ad26.COV2.S vaccine versus placebo. The receptors stem from a person between 18 and 65 years old who received the Ad26.COV2.S COVID-19 vaccine or a placebo. The CDR3 runs from the conserved cysteine through the conserved F or W. The D gene is left open where the match is weak. Clone size appears in some rows only: once, few, many, or a class for an expanded clone.

J	V	D	size	DNA	CDR3
TRBJ1-6	TRBV19	NA	many	TGTGCCAGTAGTATACCAGGAACGGGGTCACCCCTCCACTTT	CASSIPGTGSPLHF
TRBJ1-6	TRBV15	NA	NA	TGTGCCACCAGCAGAGATGACGGGCCAGGTCATTCACCCCTCCACTTT	CATSRDDGPGHSPLHF
TRBJ2-5	TRBV19	TRBD1	NA	TGTGCCAGTAGTTCACGACAGGGCAACCAAGAGACCCAGTACTTC	CASSSRQGNQETQYF
TRBJ2-5	TRBV5-8	TRBD2	NA	TGTGCCAGCAGCGGCGGGGGAATAGAGACCCAGTACTTC	CASSGGGIETQYF
TRBJ2-5	TRBV11-1	NA	NA	TGTGCCAGCAGCGCCGGGACTGGCCAAGAGACCCAGTACTTC	CASSAGTGQETQYF
TRBJ1-4	TRBV6-5	NA	NA	TGTGCCAGCAGCAGGGATACATTCCGGGATGAAAAACTGTTTTTT	CASSRDTFRDEKLFF
TRBJ2-5	TRBV7-2	TRBD2	once	TGTGCCAGCAGCTTAGTGGGAGGGCCGCGGGAGACCCAGTACTTC	CASSLVGGPRETQYF
TRBJ1-1	TRBV5-8	TRBD1	NA	TGTGCCAGCAGCTCAGGGGGTACCACTGAAGCTTTCTTT	CASSSGGTTEAFF
TRBJ2-4	TRBV28	NA	NA	TGTGCCAGCAGTTTATCGGCAGCCGGGGGAAACATTCAGTACTTC	CASSLSAAGGNIQYF
TRBJ2-7	TRBV7-2	NA	NA	TGTGCCAGCAGCCTAGGGGGTAGGAAGTACGAGCAGTACTTC	CASSLGGRKYEQYF
TRBJ1-2	TRBV5-1	TRBD1	NA	TGCGCCAGCAATTCAGGGGGGTACTATGGCTACACCTTC	CASNSGGYYGYTF
TRBJ2-3	TRBV5-1	NA	NA	TGCGCCAGCAGCCAACGGGACACCCCCGTTACAGATACGCAGTATTTT	CASSQRDTPVTDTQYF
TRBJ2-3	TRBV12-3/TRBV12-4	NA	NA	TGTGCCAGCAGTCCCCGGGGCGCAGATACGCAGTATTTT	CASSPRGADTQYF
TRBJ1-5	TRBV7-3	NA	NA	TGTGCCAGCAGCTTAGGCATAAATCAGCCCCAGCATTTT	CASSLGINQPQHF
TRBJ1-5	TRBV6-2/TRBV6-3	TRBD1	NA	TGTGCCAGCAGTTACGGGCAGGGGGAGAATCCCAATCAGCCCCAGCATTTT	CASSYGQGENPNQPQHF
TRBJ1-5	TRBV6-2/TRBV6-3	NA	NA	TGTGCCAGCAGTTACGTCAGGATGAATCAGCCCCAGCATTTT	CASSYVRMNQPQHF
TRBJ2-1	TRBV24-1	TRBD2	NA	TGTGCCACCCGGGGGGGGCGAAACCATGAGCAGTTCTTC	CATRGGRNHEQFF
TRBJ1-4	TRBV9	TRBD1	NA	TGTGCCAGCAGCGACACAGGGGGGAAACTGTTTTTT	CASSDTGGKLFF
TRBJ1-1	TRBV5-1	NA	NA	TGCGCCAGCAGCTTGGTCTCGGAGGGAGGGCGGAACACTGAAGCTTTCTTT	CASSLVSEGGRNTEAFF
TRBJ2-1	TRBV5-1	TRBD1	NA	TGCGCCAGCAGCCCGGGACAGAACAACTACAATGAGCAGTTCTTC	CASSPGQNNYNEQFF
TRBJ1-5	TRBV5-6	NA	NA	TGTGCCAGCAGCTTGGACAATCAGCCCCAGCATTTT	CASSLDNQPQHF
TRBJ2-7	TRBV6-2/TRBV6-3	NA	NA	TGTGCCAGCAGCCTTCACATCTACGAGCAGTACTTC	CASSLHIYEQYF
TRBJ2-1	TRBV7-6	TRBD2	NA	TGTGCCAGCAGCCCCGAGGGACTAGCGGGGTACAATGAGCAGTTCTTC	CASSPEGLAGYNEQFF
TRBJ2-2	TRBV11-2	NA	NA	TGTGCCAGCAGCTTAGTTCCAGGGAACACCGGGGAGCTGTTTTTT	CASSLVPGNTGELFF
TRBJ1-5	TRBV6-5	TRBD1	NA	TGTGCCAGCAGTTCCCTCGGGACAGGCGACAATCAGCCCCAGCATTTT	CASSSLGTGDNQPQHF
TRBJ2-5	TRBV5-1	TRBD2	NA	TGCGCCAGCAGCCTTGAAAGGGCGGGGGGGCGAAAAGAGACCCAGTACTTC	CASSLERAGGRKETQYF
TRBJ2-7	TRBV30	NA	NA	TGTGCCTGTCAGAGGGGTTACGAGCAGTACTTC	CACQRGYEQYF
TRBJ1-3	TRBV3-1/TRBV3-2	TRBD1	NA	TGTGCCAGCAGCCAAGATATCCCCTATAGGGGGCGATCTGGAAACACCATATATTTT	CASSQDIPYRGRSGNTIYF
TRBJ2-6	TRBV15	NA	NA	TGTGCCACCAGCAGGGGGTTTTCCTCTGGGGCCAACGTCCTGACTTTC	CATSRGFSSGANVLTF
TRBJ1-3	TRBV2	NA	NA	TGTGCCAGCAACTATGGAGGCCAAGGAAACACCATATATTTT	CASNYGGQGNTIYF
TRBJ2-1	TRBV15	NA	NA	TGTGCCACCAGCAGCGACTACCCCGGGACCACCATTTACAATGAGCAGTTCTTC	CATSSDYPGTTIYNEQFF
TRBJ2-5	TRBV6-2/TRBV6-3	NA	NA	TGTGCCAGCAGTTACTCGTCGACAGCCCAAGAGACCCAGTACTTC	CASSYSSTAQETQYF
TRBJ1-1	TRBV18	TRBD1	NA	TGTGCCAGCTCACCAGGACAGGCCCTTGGGGCTTTCTTT	CASSPGQALGAFF
TRBJ1-3	TRBV6-5	TRBD1	NA	TGTGCCAGCAGTCCGACAGGGGACCCTCGGGCCATATATTTT	CASSPTGDPRAIYF
TRBJ2-2	TRBV4-2	TRBD2	few	TGTGCCAGCAGCCAAGTCGAACTAGCGGGGGGTAACACCGGGGAGCTGTTTTTT	CASSQVELAGGNTGELFF
TRBJ1-4	TRBV3-1/TRBV3-2	TRBD1	NA	TGTGCCAGCAGCCTGGGACAGCGTAATGAAAAACTGTTTTTT	CASSLGQRNEKLFF
TRBJ1-6	TRBV28	NA	NA	TGTGCCAGCAGCCTGCGGGGCGAAAATTCACCCCTCCACTTT	CASSLRGENSPLHF
TRBJ2-2	TRBV18	NA	NA	TGTGCCAGCTCACCGACTGGTCTGAACACCGGGGAGCTGTTTTTT	CASSPTGLNTGELFF
TRBJ1-2	TRBV19	NA	NA	TGTGCCAGTAGTATCGGCGTAGATCGAGGTGGCTACACCTTC	CASSIGVDRGGYTF
TRBJ1-3	TRBV28	TRBD1	NA	TGTGCCAGCAGTTTACATACAGGGGGATCGCAAATCATATATTTT	CASSLHTGGSQIIYF
TRBJ1-1	TRBV19	NA	NA	TGTGCCAGTAGGAGCGATAGCATGAACACTGAAGCTTTCTTT	CASRSDSMNTEAFF
TRBJ1-4	TRBV6-2/TRBV6-3	NA	NA	TGTGCCAGCAGCCCTCAAAGGGGTGAAAAACTGTTTTTT	CASSPQRGEKLFF
TRBJ2-4	TRBV6-5	NA	NA	TGTGCCAGCAGCCGGGAGGCCAAAAACATTCAGTACTTC	CASSREAKNIQYF
TRBJ1-2	TRBV18	TRBD1	NA	TGTGCCAGCTCACCCATCGGACAGGGGACTATGGATGGCTACACCTTC	CASSPIGQGTMDGYTF
TRBJ2-2	TRBV25-1	NA	NA	TGTGCCAGCAGTCCCAGGGGTGGAGGGACCGGGGAGCTGTTTTTT	CASSPRGGGTGELFF